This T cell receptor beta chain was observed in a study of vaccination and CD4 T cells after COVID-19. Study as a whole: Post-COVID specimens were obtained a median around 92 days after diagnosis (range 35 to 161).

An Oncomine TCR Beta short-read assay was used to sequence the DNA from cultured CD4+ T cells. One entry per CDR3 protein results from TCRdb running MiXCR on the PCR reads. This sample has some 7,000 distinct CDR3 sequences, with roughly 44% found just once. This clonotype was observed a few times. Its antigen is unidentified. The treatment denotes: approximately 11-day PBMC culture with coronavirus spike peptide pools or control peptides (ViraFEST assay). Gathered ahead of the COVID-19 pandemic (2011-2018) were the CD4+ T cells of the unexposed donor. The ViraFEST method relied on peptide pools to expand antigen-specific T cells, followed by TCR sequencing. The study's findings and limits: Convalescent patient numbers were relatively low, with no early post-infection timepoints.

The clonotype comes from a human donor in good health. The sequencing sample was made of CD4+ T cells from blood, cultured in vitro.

DNA for the CDR3: TGTGCCAGCAGTGAAGAGGGGGATGGGAAAGCTTTCTTT. As protein: CASSEEGDGKAFF. The chain joins TRBV6-1 to TRBJ1-1; TRBD1 is a possible D gene (6 bases). CDR1 MNHNS and CDR2 SASEGT come from the germline V gene. The CDR3 spans 13 residues. Trimming pared 1 base from V and 9 bases from J, leaving 12 bases between.